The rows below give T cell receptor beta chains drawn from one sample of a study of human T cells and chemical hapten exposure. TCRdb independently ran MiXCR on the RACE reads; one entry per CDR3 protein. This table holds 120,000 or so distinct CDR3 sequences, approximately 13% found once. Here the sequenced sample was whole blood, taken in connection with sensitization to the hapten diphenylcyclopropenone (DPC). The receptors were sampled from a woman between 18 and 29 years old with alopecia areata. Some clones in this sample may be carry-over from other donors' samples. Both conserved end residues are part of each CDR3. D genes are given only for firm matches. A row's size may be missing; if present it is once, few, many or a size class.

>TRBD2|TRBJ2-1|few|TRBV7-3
TGTGCCAGCAGCTTCCAGCGGGGGGGACCATATGAGCAGTTCTTC
CASSFQRGGPYEQFF
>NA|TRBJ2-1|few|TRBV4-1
TGCGCCAGCAGCCAAGCCACTCAAGACTCGGATGAGCAGTTCTTC
CASSQATQDSDEQFF
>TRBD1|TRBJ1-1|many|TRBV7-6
TGTGCCAGCAGCTACCGGACAGGGGGCGCGGGGAACACTGAAGCTTTCTTT
CASSYRTGGAGNTEAFF
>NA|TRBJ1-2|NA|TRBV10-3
TGTGCCATCAGTCAGACAAGGGGCGACTATGGCTACACCTTC
CAISQTRGDYGYTF
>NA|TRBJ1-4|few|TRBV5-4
TGTGCCAGCAGCGTACAGGGAGCAACTAATGAAAAACTGTTTTTT
CASSVQGATNEKLFF
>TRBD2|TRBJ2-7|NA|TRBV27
TGTGCCAGCAGTCCTAGCGGGATCGGGTACGAGCAGTACTTC
CASSPSGIGYEQYF
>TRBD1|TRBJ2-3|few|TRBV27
TGTGCCAGCAGTTGGAGGACAGGGGTCTCAGATACGCAGTATTTT
CASSWRTGVSDTQYF
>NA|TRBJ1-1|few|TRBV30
TGTGCCTGGACGGCGCTTAACACTGAAGCTTTCTTT
CAWTALNTEAFF
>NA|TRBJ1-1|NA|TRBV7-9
TGTGCCAGCAGCCCTATACTGTATACGGGGGCCCACACTGAAGCTTTCTTT
CASSPILYTGAHTEAFF
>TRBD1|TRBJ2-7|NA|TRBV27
TGTGCCAGCAGTACGGGGACAGCCCTTTACGAGCAGTACTTC
CASSTGTALYEQYF
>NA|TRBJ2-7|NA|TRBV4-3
TGCGCCAGCAGCCAAGATCTAGGTAACGAGCAGTACTTC
CASSQDLGNEQYF
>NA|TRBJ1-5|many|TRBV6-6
TGTGCCAGCACCAGGGGAGAAGTCAATCAGCCCCAGCATTTT
CASTRGEVNQPQHF
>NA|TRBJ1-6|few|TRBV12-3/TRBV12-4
TGTGCCAGCAGCAAAAGGGTCACAGCCTTTAATTCACCCCTCCACTTT
CASSKRVTAFNSPLHF
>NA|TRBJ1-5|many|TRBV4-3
TGCGCCAGCAGCCATCTTCCCGGGGATCAGCCCCAGCATTTT
CASSHLPGDQPQHF
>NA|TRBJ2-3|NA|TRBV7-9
TGTGCCAGCAGCTTAAGACAACCTTCAGATACGCAGTATTTT
CASSLRQPSDTQYF
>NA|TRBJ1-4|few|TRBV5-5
TGTGCCAGCAGCTTCCTGGGGCGGCCTGCAACTAATGAAAAACTGTTTTTT
CASSFLGRPATNEKLFF
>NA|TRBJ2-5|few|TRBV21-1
TGTGCCAGCAGCAAAGCCTCTGCACAGCGGGGGGGAGAGACCCAGTACTTC
CASSKASAQRGGETQYF
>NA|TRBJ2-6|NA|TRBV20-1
TGCAGTGCTCTACATTCTGGGGCCAACGTCCTGACTTTC
CSALHSGANVLTF
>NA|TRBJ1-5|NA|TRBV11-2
TGTGCCAGCAGCTTAGGCCCAGGAGGTCAGCCCCAGCATTTT
CASSLGPGGQPQHF
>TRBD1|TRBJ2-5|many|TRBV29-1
TGCAGCGTTGAAACAGGGGTGGAGACCCAGTACTTC
CSVETGVETQYF
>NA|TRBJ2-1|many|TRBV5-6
TGTGCCAGCAGCTTGGACGCTCCCAATGAGCAGTTCTTC
CASSLDAPNEQFF
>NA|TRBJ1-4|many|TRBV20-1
TGCAGTGCTAGGCCCGGGGGCAGTAAAAAACTGTTTTTT
CSARPGGSKKLFF
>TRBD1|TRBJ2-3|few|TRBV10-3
TGTGCCATCGGGACAGGGTACACAGATACGCAGTATTTT
CAIGTGYTDTQYF